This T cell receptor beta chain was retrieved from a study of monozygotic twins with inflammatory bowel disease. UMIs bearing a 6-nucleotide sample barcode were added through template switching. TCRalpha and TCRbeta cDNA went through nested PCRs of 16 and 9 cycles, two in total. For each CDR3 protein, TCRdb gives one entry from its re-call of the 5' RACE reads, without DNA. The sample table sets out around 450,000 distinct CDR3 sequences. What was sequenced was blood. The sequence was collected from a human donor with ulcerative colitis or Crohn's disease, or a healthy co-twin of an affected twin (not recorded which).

The CDR3 reads CASSQPGGGYTEAFF. This chain joins TRBV3-1 and TRBJ1-1; TCRdb designates TRBD1, a call that cannot be tested without DNA. The CDR3 consists of 15 residues. Germline V gives CDR1 LGHDT, CDR2 YNNKEL (reference sequence).